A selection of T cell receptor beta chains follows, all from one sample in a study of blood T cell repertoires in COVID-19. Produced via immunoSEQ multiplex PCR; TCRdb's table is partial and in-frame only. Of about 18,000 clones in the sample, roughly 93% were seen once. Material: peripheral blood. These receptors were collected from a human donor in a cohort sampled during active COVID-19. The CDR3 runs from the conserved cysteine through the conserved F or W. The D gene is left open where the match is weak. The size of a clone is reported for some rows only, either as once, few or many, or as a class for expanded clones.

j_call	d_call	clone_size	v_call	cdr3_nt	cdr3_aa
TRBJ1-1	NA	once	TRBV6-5	TGTGCCAGCAGTTACTCTTATGGTTCCGATAGCGCTGAAGCTTTCTTT	CASSYSYGSDSAEAFF
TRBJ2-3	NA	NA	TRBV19	TGTGCCAGTAGTTCTCTCACAGATACGCAGTATTTT	CASSSLTDTQYF
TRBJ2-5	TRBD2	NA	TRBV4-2	TGTGCCAGCAGCCAAGATCGGGCTAGCGGGGAGACCCAGTACTTC	CASSQDRASGETQYF
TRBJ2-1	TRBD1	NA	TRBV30	TGTGCCTGGAGTGTACCCAAGGGACAGTCATACAATGAGCAGTTCTTC	CAWSVPKGQSYNEQFF
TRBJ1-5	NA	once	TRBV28	TGTGCCAGCAAGGGGGTGGGCAATCAGCCCCAGCATTTT	CASKGVGNQPQHF
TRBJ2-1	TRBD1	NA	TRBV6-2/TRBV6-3	TGTGCCAGCAGTTACTTCGTGGGACAGGTCTACAATGAGCAGTTCTTC	CASSYFVGQVYNEQFF
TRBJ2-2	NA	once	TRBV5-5	TGTGCCAGCAGCTTCTTAGCAGGGGATGCCGGGGAGCTGTTTTTT	CASSFLAGDAGELFF
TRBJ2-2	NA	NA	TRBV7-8	TGTGCCAGCAGCTTAAGGACAGCCGGGGAGCTGTTTTTT	CASSLRTAGELFF
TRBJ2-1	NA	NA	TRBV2	TGTGCCAGCACCCCAACCCTGGGACAAGCCTACAATGAGCAGTTCTTC	CASTPTLGQAYNEQFF
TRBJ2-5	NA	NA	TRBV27	TGTGCCAGACCTTACCCAGGGGAGACCCAGTACTTC	CARPYPGETQYF
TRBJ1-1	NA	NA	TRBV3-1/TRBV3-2	TGTGCCAGCAGCCTCCGGGGGTCAGGCACTGAAGCTTTCTTT	CASSLRGSGTEAFF
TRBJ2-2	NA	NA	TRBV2	TGTGCCAGCAGTGTAAGGGCTAGCCCCGGGGAGCTGTTTTTT	CASSVRASPGELFF